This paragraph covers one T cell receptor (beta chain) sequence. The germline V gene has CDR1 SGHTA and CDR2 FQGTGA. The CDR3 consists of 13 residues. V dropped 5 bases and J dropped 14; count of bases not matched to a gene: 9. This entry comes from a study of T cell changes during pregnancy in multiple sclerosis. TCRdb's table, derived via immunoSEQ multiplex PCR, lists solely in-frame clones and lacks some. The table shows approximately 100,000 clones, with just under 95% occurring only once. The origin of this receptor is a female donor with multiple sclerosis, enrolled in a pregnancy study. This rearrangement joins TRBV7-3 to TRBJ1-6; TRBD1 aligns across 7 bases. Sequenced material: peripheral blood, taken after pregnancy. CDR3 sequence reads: CASSRDRAGALHF. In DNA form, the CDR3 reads TGTGCCAGCAGCAGAGACAGGGCTGGTGCCCTCCACTTT.